This T cell receptor beta chain was sequenced for a study of T cell responses to AZD1222 COVID-19 vaccine (dated by TCRdb to about 2021). General notes on the study: TCR sequencing covered roughly 230 trial participants: around 210 given two doses of AZD1222 and 26 given two doses of MenACWY control vaccine. Trial participants were enrolled by age into subgroups of 18-55, 56-69 and 70-plus years, and about 150, 27 and 61 TCR-sequenced participants, respectively, were included in these subgroups.

The sample's time point, from its label and the paper: about 28 days (+/-7) after the second vaccine dose. Interpreted using the paper, the treatment or condition label stands for: meningococcal conjugate vaccine given as trial control. The vaccinee samples were drawn from two UK trials, COV001 and COV002, one of which was a single-blind randomized controlled phase 2/3 trial testing AZD1222 (ChAdOx1 nCoV-19) in healthy adults. Trial participant PBMC samples were collected at day 0 and day 28 after the second dose for TCRbeta chain sequencing. Broader findings and caveats from the paper: A significant rise in spike-specific TCR breadth and depth was observed after two AZD1222 doses relative to day 0 and relative to MenACWY recipients. Vaccine-associated CD4 TCRs spanned the whole spike protein, with dominant responses in regions 160-218 and 743-854. Conclusions about previously exposed vaccinees were limited because only 6 or 7 AZD1222 recipients were SARS-CoV-2 seropositive at baseline. Epitopes outside the regions mutated in the B.1.351 and B.1.1.7 variants were reportedly recognized by nearly half of the unique spike-specific TCRs. Most participants were white British and females outnumbered males, and the authors suggested that clonal diversity may have been underestimated. No day 14 peak-response samples were available, so repertoires were characterized only after the peak T cell response. In the small 56-69-year group, the increase in depth fell short of significance, most likely because of low power.

About this clone: The target of this receptor is not known. No base quality values were provided; no much bigger clone lies one nucleotide off.

The CDR3 measures 13 amino acids from cysteine to phenylalanine. The sequence is cut down to CDR3 DNA, 39 bases in frame from base 1. The junction shows trimming of 6 bases on V and 4 bases on J, and the gene matches do not reach 3 bases of it. Via the germline V gene (reference sequence), CDR1 is WNHNN and CDR2 SYGVQD. The CDR3 regions of human TCRbeta chains were analyzed by immunosequencing. For the original study's pipeline: Repertoire TCRs were checked for matches against a reference library of SARS-CoV-2-specific TCRs that had been generated using the MIRA antigen-specificity platform. Breadth meant the fraction of unique TCRs that were SARS-CoV-2-associated, whereas depth meant the fraction of total T cells that were SARS-CoV-2-associated. Using the MIRA data, each spike-specific TCR was assigned both to the spike region to which the TCR was reactive and to a CD4 or CD8 class. Log10-transformed breadth and depth values were compared by one-way ANOVA with Sidak's multiple comparisons tests. In TCRdb, the immuneACCESS table is reduced to in-frame sequences with V and J assigned. These tables do not hold every clone; where another copy was compared, an unresolved V gene accounts for under half, and the others remain unexplained. The V and J calls and clone size are taken from that table; D and trimming were inferred from the DNA. Present in this sample are approximately 180,000 clones, over 80% of which were seen just once. Around 0.93% of the sample is held by the ten biggest clonotypes.

This receptor was taken from an adult who received the MenACWY meningococcal vaccine as a control. The sample consisted of peripheral blood, taken 28 days after the second dose of the MenACWY control vaccine. The sequence is built from TRBV10-1 and TRBJ2-1, and 7 junctional nucleotides match TRBD1. This receptor has the CDR3 CASSPGQYNEQFF. In nucleotide form, the sequence is TGCGCCAGCAGCCCGGGACAGTACAATGAGCAGTTCTTC.